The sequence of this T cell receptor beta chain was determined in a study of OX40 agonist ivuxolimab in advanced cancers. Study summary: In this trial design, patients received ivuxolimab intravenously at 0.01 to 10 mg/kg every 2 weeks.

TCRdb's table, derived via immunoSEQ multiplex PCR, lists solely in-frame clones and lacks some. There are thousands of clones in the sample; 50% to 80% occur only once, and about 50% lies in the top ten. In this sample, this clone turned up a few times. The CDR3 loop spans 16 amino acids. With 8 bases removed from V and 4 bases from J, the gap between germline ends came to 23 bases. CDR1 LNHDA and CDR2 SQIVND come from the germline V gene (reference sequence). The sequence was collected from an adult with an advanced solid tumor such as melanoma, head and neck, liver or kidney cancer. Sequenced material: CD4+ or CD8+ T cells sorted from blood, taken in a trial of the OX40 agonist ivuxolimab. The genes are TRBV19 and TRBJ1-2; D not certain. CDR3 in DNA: TGTGCCAGTCGAATGCAGGCGGGCAGTTTGTTCTATGGCTACACCTTC. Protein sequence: CASRMQAGSLFYGYTF.